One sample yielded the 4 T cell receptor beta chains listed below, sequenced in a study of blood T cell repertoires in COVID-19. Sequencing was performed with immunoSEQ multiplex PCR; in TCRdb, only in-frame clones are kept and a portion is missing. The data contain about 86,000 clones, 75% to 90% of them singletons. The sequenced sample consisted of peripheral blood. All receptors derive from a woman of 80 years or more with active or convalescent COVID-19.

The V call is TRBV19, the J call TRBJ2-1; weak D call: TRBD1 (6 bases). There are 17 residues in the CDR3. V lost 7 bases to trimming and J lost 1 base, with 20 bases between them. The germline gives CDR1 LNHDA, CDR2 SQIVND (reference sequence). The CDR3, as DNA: TGTGCCAGTAAGGGGGACGCACAGGGCGCTTCCTACAATGAGCAGTTCTTC. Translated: CASKGDAQGASYNEQFF.

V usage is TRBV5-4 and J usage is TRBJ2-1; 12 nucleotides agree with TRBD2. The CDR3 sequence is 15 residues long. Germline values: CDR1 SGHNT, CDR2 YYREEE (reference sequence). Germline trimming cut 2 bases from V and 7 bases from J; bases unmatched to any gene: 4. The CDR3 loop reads CASSFASGGANEQFF. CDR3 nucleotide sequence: TGTGCCAGCAGCTTCGCTAGCGGGGGGGCGAATGAGCAGTTCTTC.

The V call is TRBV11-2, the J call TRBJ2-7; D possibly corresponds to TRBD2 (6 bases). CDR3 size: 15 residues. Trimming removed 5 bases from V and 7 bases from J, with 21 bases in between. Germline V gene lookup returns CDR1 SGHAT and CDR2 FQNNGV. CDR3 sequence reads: CASSGSGTSHGEQYF. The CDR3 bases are TGTGCCAGCAGCGGTTCCGGGACTTCCCACGGGGAGCAGTACTTC.

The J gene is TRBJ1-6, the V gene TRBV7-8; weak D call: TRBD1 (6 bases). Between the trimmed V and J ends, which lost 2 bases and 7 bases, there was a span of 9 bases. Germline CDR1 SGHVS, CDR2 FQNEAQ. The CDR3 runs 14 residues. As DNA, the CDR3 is TGTGCCAGCAGCTTAAACAGGGCCAATTCACCCCTCCACTTT. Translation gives CASSLNRANSPLHF.